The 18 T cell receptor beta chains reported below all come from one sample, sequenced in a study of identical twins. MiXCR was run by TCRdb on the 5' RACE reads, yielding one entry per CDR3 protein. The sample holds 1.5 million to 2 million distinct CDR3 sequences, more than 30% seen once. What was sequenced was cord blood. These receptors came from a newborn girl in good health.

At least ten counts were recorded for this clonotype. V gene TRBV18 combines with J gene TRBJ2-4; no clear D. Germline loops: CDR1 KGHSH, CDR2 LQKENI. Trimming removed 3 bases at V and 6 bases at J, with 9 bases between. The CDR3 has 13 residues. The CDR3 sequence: CASSPDRVNIQYF. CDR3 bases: TGTGCCAGCTCACCGGATCGAGTAAACATTCAGTACTTC. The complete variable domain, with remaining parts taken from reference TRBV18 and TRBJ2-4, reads NAGVMQNPRHLVRRRGQEARLRCSPMKGHSHVYWYRQLPEEGLKFMVYLQKENIIDESGMPKERFSAEFPKEGPSILRIQQVVRGDSAAYFCASSPDRVNIQYFGAGTRLSVL.

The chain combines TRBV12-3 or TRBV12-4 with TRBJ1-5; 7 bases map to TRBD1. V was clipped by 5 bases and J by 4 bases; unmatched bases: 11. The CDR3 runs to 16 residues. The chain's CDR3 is CASSLGGPGVNQPQHF. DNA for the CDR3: TGTGCCAGCAGTCTAGGGGGCCCCGGTGTAAATCAGCCCCAGCATTTT.

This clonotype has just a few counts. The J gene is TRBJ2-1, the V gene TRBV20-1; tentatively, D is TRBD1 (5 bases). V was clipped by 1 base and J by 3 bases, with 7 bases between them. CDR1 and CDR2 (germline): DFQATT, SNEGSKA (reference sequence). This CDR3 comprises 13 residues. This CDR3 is CSARGRDYNEQFF. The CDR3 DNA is TGCAGTGCTAGAGGCAGGGACTACAATGAGCAGTTCTTC.

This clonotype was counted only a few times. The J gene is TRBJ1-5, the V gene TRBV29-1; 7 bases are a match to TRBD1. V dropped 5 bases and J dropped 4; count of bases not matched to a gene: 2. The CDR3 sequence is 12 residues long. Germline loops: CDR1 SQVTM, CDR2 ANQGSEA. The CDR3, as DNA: TGCAGCGTTATGACAGGGAATCAGCCCCAGCATTTT. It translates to CSVMTGNQPQHF.

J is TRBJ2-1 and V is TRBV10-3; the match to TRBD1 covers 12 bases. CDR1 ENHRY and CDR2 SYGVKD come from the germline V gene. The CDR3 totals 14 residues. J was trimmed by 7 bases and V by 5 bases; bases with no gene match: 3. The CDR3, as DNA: TGTGCCATCAGTCCGGGACAGGGGGCGAATGAGCAGTTCTTC. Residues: CAISPGQGANEQFF.

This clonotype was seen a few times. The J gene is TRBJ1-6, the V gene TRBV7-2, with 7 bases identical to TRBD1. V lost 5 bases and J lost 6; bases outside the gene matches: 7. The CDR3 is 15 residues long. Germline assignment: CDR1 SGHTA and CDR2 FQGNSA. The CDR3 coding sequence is TGTGCCAGCAGCGGGAGGGGGCAAGGTAATTCACCCCTCCACTTT. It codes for CASSGRGQGNSPLHF.

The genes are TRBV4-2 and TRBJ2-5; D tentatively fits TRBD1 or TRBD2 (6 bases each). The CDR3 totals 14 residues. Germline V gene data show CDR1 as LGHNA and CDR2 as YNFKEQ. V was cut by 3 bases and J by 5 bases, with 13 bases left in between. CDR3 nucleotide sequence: TGTGCCAGCAGCCATGTGGGGGGCAGTGAGACCCAGTACTTC. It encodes CASSHVGGSETQYF.

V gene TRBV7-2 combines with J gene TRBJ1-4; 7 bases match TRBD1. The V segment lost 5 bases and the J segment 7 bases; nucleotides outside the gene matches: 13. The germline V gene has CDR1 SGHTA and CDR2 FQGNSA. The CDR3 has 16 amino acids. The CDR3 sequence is CASSRDSRKGGEKLFF. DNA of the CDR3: TGTGCCAGCAGCAGGGACAGCCGGAAGGGTGGTGAAAAACTGTTTTTT.

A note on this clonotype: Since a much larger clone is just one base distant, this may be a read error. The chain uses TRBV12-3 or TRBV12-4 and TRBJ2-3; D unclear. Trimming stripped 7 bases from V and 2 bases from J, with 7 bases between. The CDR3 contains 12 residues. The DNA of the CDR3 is TGTGCCAGCATTAGGGACACAGATACGCAGTATTTT. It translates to CASIRDTDTQYF.

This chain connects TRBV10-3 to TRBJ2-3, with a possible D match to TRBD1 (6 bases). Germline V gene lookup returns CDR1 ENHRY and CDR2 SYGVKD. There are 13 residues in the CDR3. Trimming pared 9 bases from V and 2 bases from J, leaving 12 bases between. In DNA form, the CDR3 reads TGTGCCATTATAGACAGGTACACAGATACGCAGTATTTT. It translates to CAIIDRYTDTQYF.

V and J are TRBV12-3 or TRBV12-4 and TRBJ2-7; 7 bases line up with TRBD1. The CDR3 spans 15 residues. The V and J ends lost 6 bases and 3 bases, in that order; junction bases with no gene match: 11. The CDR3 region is CASRGAGQALYEQYF. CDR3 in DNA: TGTGCCAGCAGGGGAGCAGGACAGGCCCTCTACGAGCAGTACTTC.

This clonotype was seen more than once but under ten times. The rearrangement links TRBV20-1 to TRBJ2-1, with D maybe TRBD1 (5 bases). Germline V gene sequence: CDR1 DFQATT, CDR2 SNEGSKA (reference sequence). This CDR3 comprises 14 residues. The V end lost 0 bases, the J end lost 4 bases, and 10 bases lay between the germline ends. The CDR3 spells CSARDHRGYNEQFF. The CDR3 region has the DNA TGCAGTGCTAGAGATCATAGGGGATACAATGAGCAGTTCTTC.

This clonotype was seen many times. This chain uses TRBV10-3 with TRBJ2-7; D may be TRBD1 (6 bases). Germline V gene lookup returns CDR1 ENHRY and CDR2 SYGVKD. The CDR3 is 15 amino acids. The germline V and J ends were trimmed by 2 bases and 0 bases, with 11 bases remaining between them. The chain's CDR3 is CAISETDRSSYEQYF. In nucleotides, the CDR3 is TGTGCCATCAGTGAGACTGACAGGAGCTCCTACGAGCAGTACTTC.

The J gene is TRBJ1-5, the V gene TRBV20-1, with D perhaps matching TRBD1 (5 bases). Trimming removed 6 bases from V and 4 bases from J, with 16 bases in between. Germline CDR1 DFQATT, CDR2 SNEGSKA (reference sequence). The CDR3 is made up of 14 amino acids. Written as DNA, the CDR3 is TGCAGTGCCGAGAGGGACCGCGTAAATCAGCCCCAGCATTTT. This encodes CSAERDRVNQPQHF.

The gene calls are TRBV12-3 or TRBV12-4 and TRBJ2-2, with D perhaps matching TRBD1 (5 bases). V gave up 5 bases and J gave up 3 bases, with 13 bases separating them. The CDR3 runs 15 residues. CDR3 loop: CASSVPGRDTGELFF. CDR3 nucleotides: TGTGCCAGCAGTGTCCCCGGCAGGGACACCGGGGAGCTGTTTTTT.

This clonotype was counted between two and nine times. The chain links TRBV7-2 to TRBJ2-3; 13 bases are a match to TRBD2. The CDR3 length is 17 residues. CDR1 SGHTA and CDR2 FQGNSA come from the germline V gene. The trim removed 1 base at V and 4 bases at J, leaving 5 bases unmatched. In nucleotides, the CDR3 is TGTGCCAGCAGCTTAGTAGGACTAGCGGGAGATTCAGATACGCAGTATTTT. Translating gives CASSLVGLAGDSDTQYF.

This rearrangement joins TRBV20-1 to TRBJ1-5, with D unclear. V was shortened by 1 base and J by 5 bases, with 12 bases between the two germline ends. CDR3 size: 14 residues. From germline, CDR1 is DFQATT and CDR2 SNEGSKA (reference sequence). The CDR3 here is CSARGTHTDQPQHF. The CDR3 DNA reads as TGCAGTGCTAGAGGCACGCACACTGATCAGCCCCAGCATTTT.

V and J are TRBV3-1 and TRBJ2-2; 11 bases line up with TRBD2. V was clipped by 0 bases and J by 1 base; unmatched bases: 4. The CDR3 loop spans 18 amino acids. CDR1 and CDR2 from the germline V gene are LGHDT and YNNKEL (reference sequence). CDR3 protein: CASSQDLGLAGNTGELFF. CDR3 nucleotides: TGTGCCAGCAGCCAAGATCTAGGACTAGCGGGGAACACCGGGGAGCTGTTTTTT.